The 9 T cell receptor beta chains below all came from one sample that was sequenced in a study of CD8 T cells in ankylosing spondylitis. TCRdb redid the calling of the 5' RACE reads with MiXCR, one entry per CDR3 protein. The sample records 150,000 to 200,000 distinct CDR3 sequences, around 16% being singletons. The specimen sequenced was blood, either unsorted or a sorted T cell fraction (not recorded which). The receptors here all came from a male donor with ankylosing spondylitis or in good health (not recorded which).

This clonotype was counted a few times. The V call is TRBV29-1, the J call TRBJ2-7, with D perhaps being TRBD1 or TRBD2 (5 bases each). The CDR3 sequence is 12 residues long. Trimming took 6 bases from V and 0 from J, leaving 9 bases between them. Germline V lookup: CDR1 SQVTM, CDR2 ANQGSEA. CDR3 region: CSVAGSSYEQYF. The DNA for the CDR3 is TGCAGCGTGGCAGGGAGCTCCTACGAGCAGTACTTC.

This clonotype was detected ten times or more. The rearrangement links TRBV20-1 to TRBJ2-1, with D hard to call. This CDR3 region has 10 residues. Trimming took off 5 bases at V and 12 bases at J, with 11 bases between the two ends. The germline gives CDR1 DFQATT, CDR2 SNEGSKA (reference sequence). CDR3: CSAFGSGQFF. CDR3 sequence (DNA): TGCAGTGCTTTCGGCTCTGGGCAGTTCTTC.

Concerning this clonotype itself: The junction and the germline gene differ at one end; a read error may be behind it. V usage is TRBV5-4 and J usage is TRBJ2-1; D is perhaps TRBD1 (8 bases). Per germline, CDR1 SGHNT and CDR2 YYREEE (reference sequence). CDR3 length: 14 residues. The chain's CDR3 is CASSSGGTDRAQLF. As DNA, the CDR3 is TGTGCCAGCAGCTCCGGGGGGACGGACAGGGCTCAGCTCTTC.

J is TRBJ2-1 and V is TRBV19; 7 nucleotides agree with TRBD1. Trimming at V came to 11 bases and at J to 14 bases, leaving 18 bases not matched to a gene. This CDR3 comprises 13 residues. Germline loops: CDR1 LNHDA, CDR2 SQIVND (reference sequence). The CDR3 region is CAGALTGHFKEFF. Written as DNA, the CDR3 is TGTGCCGGGGCCCTGACAGGGCACTTTAAGGAGTTCTTC. The full variable domain, its missing parts supplied by reference TRBV19 and TRBJ2-1, is DGGITQSPKYLFRKEGQNVTLSCEQNLNHDAMYWYRQDPGQGLRLIYYSQIVNDFQKGDIAEGYSVSREKKESFPLTVTSAQKNPTAFYLCAGALTGHFKEFFGPGTRLTVL.

This clonotype was seen a few times. This rearrangement joins TRBV5-1 to TRBJ2-5, with D maybe TRBD2 (6 bases). The ends were cut back, 3 bases at V and 2 bases at J, with 11 bases in the middle. The length of the CDR3 is 14 residues. Germline loops: CDR1 SGHRS, CDR2 YFSETQ. The CDR3 DNA reads TGCGCCAGCAGCTCGCGGGAACCTCAAGAGACCCAGTACTTC. Protein sequence: CASSSREPQETQYF.

V gene TRBV28 combines with J gene TRBJ2-7; the D is unclear. CDR3 size: 13 residues. Trimming removed 7 bases from V and 5 bases from J, with 15 bases in between. Germline lookup yields CDR1 MDHEN and CDR2 SYDVKM. CDR3 loop: CASNHPGDDEQYF. Here the CDR3 DNA reads TGTGCCAGCAATCACCCGGGCGACGACGAGCAGTACTTC.

This clonotype was seen only a few times. The chain links TRBV29-1 to TRBJ2-3; 8 positions match TRBD2. Germline loops: CDR1 SQVTM, CDR2 ANQGSEA. This CDR3 is 13 amino acids long. V lost 7 bases and J lost 2; bases outside the gene matches: 5. The CDR3 DNA is TGCAGCGGTTCGGGGGGGTTCACAGATACGCAGTATTTT. Its protein is CSGSGGFTDTQYF.

This chain uses TRBV29-1 with TRBJ2-4; perhaps TRBD1 as D (6 bases). This CDR3 has 13 residues. V was trimmed by 4 bases and J by 5 bases, leaving 12 bases between them. CDR1 SQVTM and CDR2 ANQGSEA come from the germline V gene. Here the CDR3 reads CSVVPGQQNIQYF. As DNA, the CDR3 is TGCAGCGTTGTTCCCGGACAGCAAAACATTCAGTACTTC.

This clonotype was seen at least ten times. This chain joins TRBV5-1 and TRBJ1-6, with D possibly matching TRBD1 (6 bases). The CDR3 consists of 16 residues. Germline CDR1 SGHRS, CDR2 YFSETQ. Trimming removed 0 bases from V and 3 bases from J, with 10 bases in between. This chain's CDR3 is CASSLGDTNYNSPLHF. The CDR3 DNA follows: TGCGCCAGCAGCTTGGGGGACACCAACTATAATTCACCCCTCCACTTT.